The TCR beta chain under discussion was sequenced for a study of CD8+ T cells in alopecia areata. Lesional scalp punch biopsies and peripheral blood were collected from alopecia areata patients. In the case of this clone: Its antigen is not known.

Trimming pared 7 bases from V and 1 base from J, leaving 16 bases between. Germline CDR1 reads SGHTA; CDR2 reads FQGNSA. The CDR3 loop spans 15 amino acids. Extracted RNA was reverse transcribed into cDNA, the sequencing template. TCRdb's copy holds only in-frame clones and misses some; the assay was immunoSEQ multiplex PCR. This table has some 19,000 clones, 60% to 80% appearing once. Study-wide results and caveats: Scalp repertoires also include resident alphabeta T cells from normal skin. Relative to normal scalp, lesional scalp, especially alopecia totalis/universalis, showed higher clonality.

Sample: skin, taken at week 0. The clonotype was recovered from a human donor with alopecia areata. This chain connects TRBV7-2 to TRBJ1-1; D unclear. This CDR3 reads CASNRRRRWNTEAFF. The CDR3 DNA sequence: TGTGCCAGCAACCGCCGGCGGAGATGGAACACTGAAGCTTTCTTT.